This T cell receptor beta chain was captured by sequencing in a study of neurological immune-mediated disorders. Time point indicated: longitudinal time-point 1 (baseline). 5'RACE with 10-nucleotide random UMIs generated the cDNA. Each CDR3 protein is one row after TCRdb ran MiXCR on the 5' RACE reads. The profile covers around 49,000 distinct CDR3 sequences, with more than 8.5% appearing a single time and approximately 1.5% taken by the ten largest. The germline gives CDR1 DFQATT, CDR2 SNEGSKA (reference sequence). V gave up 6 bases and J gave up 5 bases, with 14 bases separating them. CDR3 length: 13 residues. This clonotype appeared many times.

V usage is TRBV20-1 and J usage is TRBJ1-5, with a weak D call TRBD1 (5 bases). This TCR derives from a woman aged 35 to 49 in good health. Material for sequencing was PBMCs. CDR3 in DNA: TGCAGTGCAAAGGCGGACATTGATCAGCCCCAGCATTTT. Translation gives CSAKADIDQPQHF.